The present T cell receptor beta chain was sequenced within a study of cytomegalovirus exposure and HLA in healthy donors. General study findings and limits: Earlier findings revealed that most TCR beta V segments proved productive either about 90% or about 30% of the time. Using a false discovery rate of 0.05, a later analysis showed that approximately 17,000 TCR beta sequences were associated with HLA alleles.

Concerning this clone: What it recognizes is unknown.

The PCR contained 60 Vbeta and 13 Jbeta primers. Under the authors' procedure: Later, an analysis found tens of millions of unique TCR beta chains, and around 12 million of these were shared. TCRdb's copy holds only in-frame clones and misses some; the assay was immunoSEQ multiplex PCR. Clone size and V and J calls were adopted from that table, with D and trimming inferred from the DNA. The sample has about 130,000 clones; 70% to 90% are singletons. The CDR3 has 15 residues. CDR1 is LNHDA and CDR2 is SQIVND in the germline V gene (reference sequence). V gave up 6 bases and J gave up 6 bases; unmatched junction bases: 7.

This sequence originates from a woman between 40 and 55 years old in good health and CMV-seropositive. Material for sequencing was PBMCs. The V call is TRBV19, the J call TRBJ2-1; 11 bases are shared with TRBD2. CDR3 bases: TGTGCCAGTAGCACGACTAGCGGGATGGGCAATGAGCAGTTCTTC. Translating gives CASSTTSGMGNEQFF. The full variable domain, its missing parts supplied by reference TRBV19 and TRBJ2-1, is DGGITQSPKYLFRKEGQNVTLSCEQNLNHDAMYWYRQDPGQGLRLIYYSQIVNDFQKGDIAEGYSVSREKKESFPLTVTSAQKNPTAFYLCASSTTSGMGNEQFFGPGTRLTVL.